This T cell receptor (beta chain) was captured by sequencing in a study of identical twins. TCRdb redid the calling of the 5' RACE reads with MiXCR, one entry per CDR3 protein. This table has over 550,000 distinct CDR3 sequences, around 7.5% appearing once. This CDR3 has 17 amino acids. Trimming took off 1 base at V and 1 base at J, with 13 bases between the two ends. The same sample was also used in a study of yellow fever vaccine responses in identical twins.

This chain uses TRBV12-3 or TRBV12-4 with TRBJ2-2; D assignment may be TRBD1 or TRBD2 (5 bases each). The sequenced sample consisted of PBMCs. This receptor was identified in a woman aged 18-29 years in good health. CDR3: CASSLGSGTRNTGELFF. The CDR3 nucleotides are TGTGCCAGCAGTTTAGGGTCCGGGACCCGGAACACCGGGGAGCTGTTTTTT.